This T cell receptor (beta chain) originates from a study of T-cell reconstitution after alpha-beta-depleted transplantation in children. As it was prepared, the TCRbeta library received unique molecular identifiers. TCRdb re-called the PCR reads with MiXCR, one entry per CDR3 protein. The table has around 200,000 distinct CDR3 sequences, over 5.5% seen once. The sample holds many counts of this clonotype. The sequence derives from a human donor who donated a stem cell graft to a child with Wiskott-Aldrich syndrome. The sequencing here drew on PBMCs from the stem cell graft donor, taken from the stem cell graft.

DNA of the CDR3: TGTGCCAGCAGTTTAGCGGGGAGAAGCACAGATACGCAGTATTTT. Translated, it gives CASSLAGRSTDTQYF. The V and J genes are TRBV12-3 or TRBV12-4 and TRBJ2-3, with D perhaps TRBD2 (5 bases). Trimming pared 0 bases from V and 0 bases from J, leaving 7 bases between. The CDR3 is 15 residues long.